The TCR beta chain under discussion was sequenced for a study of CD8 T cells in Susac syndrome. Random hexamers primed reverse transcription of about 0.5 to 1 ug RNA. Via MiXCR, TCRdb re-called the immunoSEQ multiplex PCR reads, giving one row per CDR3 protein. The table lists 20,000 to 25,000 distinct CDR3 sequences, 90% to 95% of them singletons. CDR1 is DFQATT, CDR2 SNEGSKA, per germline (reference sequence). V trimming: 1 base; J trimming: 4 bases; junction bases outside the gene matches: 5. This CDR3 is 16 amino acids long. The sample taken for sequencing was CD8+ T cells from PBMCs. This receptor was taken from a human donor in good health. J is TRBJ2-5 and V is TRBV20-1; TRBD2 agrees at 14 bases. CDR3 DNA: TGCAGTGCTAGAGCGTTCGGGACTAGCGGGGGAGAGACCCAGTACTTC. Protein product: CSARAFGTSGGETQYF.